The 17 T cell receptor beta chains below all came from one sample that was sequenced in a study of blood T cells in healthy people across ages. A J-beta primer mix and a sample-barcoded 5' primer were used in a second PCR of roughly 6 to 11 cycles. TCRdb used MiXCR to reprocess the 5' RACE reads, holding one entry per CDR3 protein. The data hold about 930,000 distinct CDR3 sequences, with almost 30% observed a single time. This sample also belongs to another study, concerning T cells of mothers and their children.

Sequences were obtained from blood. Source of these receptors: a middle-aged woman in good health.

This clonotype was counted ten times or more. This rearrangement joins TRBV5-6 to TRBJ2-3; tentatively, D is TRBD2 (6 bases). This CDR3 has 14 residues. V lost 0 bases to trimming and J lost 4 bases, with 9 bases between them. CDR1 SGHDT and CDR2 YYEEEE come from the germline V gene. The CDR3 nucleotides read TGTGCCAGCAGCTTGGTAGGGGACTCAGATACGCAGTATTTT. It codes for CASSLVGDSDTQYF.

A note on this clonotype: A much larger clone differs by one base, so this may be a read error. The gene calls are TRBV5-1 and TRBJ2-7; D not resolved. The CDR3 extends over 14 amino acids. V was trimmed by 3 bases and J by 3 bases, leaving 13 bases between them. CDR1 and CDR2 from the germline V gene are SGHRS and YFSETQ. The CDR3 coding sequence is TGCGCCAGCAGCTCCAGTGGGGTCTGCTACGAGCAGTACTTC. Amino acid sequence: CASSSSGVCYEQYF.

Note on this clonotype: A much more abundant neighbour one base away suggests this may be a read error. The V call is TRBV27, the J call TRBJ2-7; the D gene is possibly TRBD1 (5 bases). CDR3 length equals 12 residues. The ends were cut back, 8 bases at V and 7 bases at J, with 15 bases in the middle. CDR1 and CDR2 (germline): MNHEY, SMNVEV (reference sequence). This CDR3 is CASGKGVVEQYF. CDR3 in DNA: TGTGCCAGCGGCAAAGGGGTTGTGGAGCAGTACTTC.

The chain uses TRBV24-1 and TRBJ1-4; D not certain. CDR3 length: 14 amino acids. Trimming removed 5 bases at V and 8 bases at J, with 14 bases between. Looked up from germline, CDR1 is KGHDR and CDR2 is SFDVKD. CDR3 residues: CATSAGYPDEKLFF. The CDR3 DNA is TGTGCCACCAGTGCTGGGTATCCGGACGAAAAACTGTTTTTT.

The chain employs TRBV20-1 and TRBJ1-5, with D uncertain. The CDR3 has 14 residues. V gave up 5 bases and J gave up 6 bases, with 17 bases separating them. Germline CDR1 and CDR2: DFQATT and SNEGSKA (reference sequence). The CDR3 reads CSAPRSGLGQPQHF. The CDR3 DNA sequence: TGCAGTGCTCCCCGATCGGGATTGGGTCAGCCCCAGCATTTT.

This clonotype was counted between two and nine times. V and J are TRBV25-1 and TRBJ2-4; D may correspond to TRBD1 or TRBD2 (6 bases each). The CDR3 sequence is 15 residues long. V was trimmed by 3 bases and J by 3 bases, leaving 12 bases between them. Per the germline V gene, CDR1 is MGHDK and CDR2 is SYGVNS. The CDR3 region is CASSEGGANKNIQYF. The CDR3 nucleotides are TGTGCCAGCAGTGAGGGGGGCGCTAACAAAAACATTCAGTACTTC. The full variable domain, completed using reference TRBV25-1 and TRBJ2-4, is EADIYQTPRYLVIGTGKKITLECSQTMGHDKMYWYQQDPGMELHLIHYSYGVNSTEKGDLSSESTVSRIRTEHFPLTLESARPSHTSQYLCASSEGGANKNIQYFGAGTRLSVL.

The chain has TRBV9 and TRBJ2-1, with D possibly TRBD2 on 6 matching bases. Germline values: CDR1 SGDLS, CDR2 YYNGEE. The CDR3 is 15 amino acids. The germline V and J ends were trimmed by 3 bases and 3 bases, with 13 bases remaining between them. The CDR3, as DNA: TGTGCCAGCAGCGCAGCTCCGGGGGACTACAATGAGCAGTTCTTC. Amino acid sequence: CASSAAPGDYNEQFF.

This clonotype was seen repeatedly, ten times or more. CDR3 bases: TGTGCCAGCAGTTCCGCCAGCGGGGGGGCACAAGAGACCCAGTACTTC. Protein sequence: CASSSASGGAQETQYF. J is TRBJ2-5 and V is TRBV6-5, with 10 bases aligning to TRBD2. V was clipped by 4 bases and J by 2 bases; unmatched bases: 7. This CDR3 is 16 amino acids long. The germline V gene has CDR1 MNHEY and CDR2 SVGAGI.

The V gene is TRBV19, the J gene TRBJ1-1; D perhaps matches TRBD1 (5 bases). The length of the CDR3 is 15 residues. The germline V and J ends were trimmed by 3 bases and 0 bases, with 11 bases remaining between them. Per the germline V gene, CDR1 is LNHDA and CDR2 is SQIVND (reference sequence). The CDR3 spells CASSMRDRLNTEAFF. The CDR3 DNA sequence: TGTGCCAGTAGTATGCGAGACAGACTGAACACTGAAGCTTTCTTT. Looking up the rest from reference TRBV19 and TRBJ1-1 gives the full variable domain: DGGITQSPKYLFRKEGQNVTLSCEQNLNHDAMYWYRQDPGQGLRLIYYSQIVNDFQKGDIAEGYSVSREKKESFPLTVTSAQKNPTAFYLCASSMRDRLNTEAFFGQGTRLTVV.

This chain joins TRBV29-1 and TRBJ2-5; 9 nucleotides align to TRBD2. With 0 bases clipped from V and 11 bases from J, the junction kept 13 bases outside the gene matches. Germline loops: CDR1 SQVTM, CDR2 ANQGSEA. The CDR3 is made up of 15 amino acids. CDR3 coding DNA: TGCAGCGTTGAAGATGGGGCTAGCGGGATCGGGGAGCAGTACTTC. This translates into CSVEDGASGIGEQYF.

This clonotype appeared many times. The chain has TRBV9 and TRBJ1-5; D is undetermined. V was cut by 4 bases and J by 6 bases, with 11 bases left in between. The CDR3 is 13 amino acids. Germline V gene sequence: CDR1 SGDLS, CDR2 YYNGEE. The CDR3 loop reads CASSSIMGQPQHF. The CDR3 DNA is TGTGCCAGCAGCTCGATAATGGGTCAGCCCCAGCATTTT.

Remarks on this clonotype: This sequence may be a read error, since a much larger clone differs from it by one base. The chain is built from TRBV6-2 or TRBV6-3 and TRBJ2-7, with TRBD1 matching 8 bases. Germline-derived CDR1 and CDR2 are MNHEY and SVGEGT. CDR3 length: 13 residues. Trimming cost V 5 bases and J 8 bases; bases outside gene matches: 8. The CDR3 DNA follows: TGTGCCAGCAGTGAGAGGACAGGGTACAAGCAGTACTTC. Its translation: CASSERTGYKQYF.

For this clonotype: A much more abundant neighbour one base away suggests this may be a read error. The chain uses TRBV10-3 and TRBJ2-5; 7 bases align to TRBD2. Per the germline V gene, CDR1 is ENHRY and CDR2 is SYGVKD. J lost 3 bases, V lost 6 bases, and 4 bases had no gene match. The CDR3 loop spans 13 amino acids. CDR3 DNA: TGTGCCATCAGGGGGGGGACCAAAGAGACCCAGTACTTC. It is translated as CAIRGGTKETQYF.

In its sample, this clonotype was seen many times. This chain joins TRBV30 and TRBJ2-5; maybe TRBD2 (5 bases). Deletions cut 0 bases from V and 1 base from J, with 15 bases between. The CDR3 has 16 residues. CDR1 and CDR2 from the germline V gene are GTSNPN and SVGIG (reference sequence). CDR3: CAWSVREGFTQETQYF. The DNA of the CDR3 is TGTGCCTGGAGTGTACGAGAGGGCTTCACCCAAGAGACCCAGTACTTC.

This chain links TRBV28 with TRBJ2-2, with 7 nucleotides matching TRBD1. Germline loops: CDR1 MDHEN, CDR2 SYDVKM. The CDR3 is made up of 15 amino acids. V lost 6 bases to trimming and J lost 6 bases; unmatched junction nucleotides: 10. The CDR3 DNA follows: TGTGCCAGCAGCGCCGGGACAGCATTAGCCGGGGAGCTGTTTTTT. It specifies CASSAGTALAGELFF.

This clonotype occurred a few times. The chain combines TRBV12-3 or TRBV12-4 with TRBJ2-5; D ambiguous. V lost 3 bases and J 0 bases, leaving 8 bases between the germline ends. The CDR3 spans 14 residues. CDR3 in amino acids: CASSFEAYQETQYF. Here the CDR3 DNA reads TGTGCCAGCAGTTTCGAGGCGTACCAAGAGACCCAGTACTTC.

This clonotype was observed many times. The CDR3 region has the DNA TGCGCCAGCAGCCAAGATTTGGGGAGGGGTGAGCAGTTCTTC. Protein product: CASSQDLGRGEQFF. The chain is built from TRBV4-1 and TRBJ2-1; TRBD2 agrees at 7 bases. Germline trimming cut 0 bases from V and 9 bases from J; bases unmatched to any gene: 5. The CDR3 is made up of 14 amino acids. CDR1 and CDR2 from the germline V gene are MGHRA and YSYEKL.